This T cell receptor beta chain stems from a study of OX40 agonist ivuxolimab in advanced cancers. Here immunoSEQ multiplex PCR was the method, and the copy in TCRdb shows in-frame clones only, minus some. This sample has some 19,000 clones, with about 83% found just once. After removal of 1 base from V and 2 bases from J, the junction contained 2 bases not matched to a gene. Per the germline V gene, CDR1 is LNHDA and CDR2 is SQIVND (reference sequence). The length of the CDR3 is 14 residues. This sequence was found in an adult with an advanced solid tumor such as melanoma, head and neck, liver or kidney cancer. This chain uses TRBV19 with TRBJ2-7, with TRBD1 matching over 7 bases. The material was CD4+ or CD8+ T cells sorted from blood, obtained in a trial of the OX40 agonist ivuxolimab. Here the CDR3 DNA reads TGTGCCAGTAGTATAGGGGACAGAACCTACGAGCAGTACTTC. This codes for CASSIGDRTYEQYF.